The T cell receptor (beta chain) described here comes from a study of OX40 agonist ivuxolimab in advanced cancers. As for the study more broadly: Ivuxolimab was an agonistic, fully human IgG2 monoclonal antibody directed against OX40 (CD134), a costimulatory receptor. The dose-escalation cohort was around 84% male with a mean age of about 60 years, ranging from about 23 to 85. Prior anti-PD-1, anti-PD-L1 or anti-CTLA-4 therapy was permitted, and 30% to 50% of dose-escalation patients had received checkpoint inhibitors. Among the approximately 50 dose-escalation patients, about 19 had hepatocellular carcinoma, roughly 15 melanoma, 9 renal cell carcinoma and 9 head and neck cancer. Partial responses occurred in three dose-escalation patients: two with cutaneous melanoma and one with hepatocellular carcinoma. The paper reports the monotherapy dose-escalation portion (N ≈ 50 patients) of the phase I ivuxolimab trial. Peripheral TCRbeta sequencing aimed to test whether ivuxolimab altered TCR sequence diversity and caused clonal T-cell expansion. Intravenous ivuxolimab was administered to patients every 2 weeks at six dose levels: 0.01, 0.1, 0.3, 1.5, 3 and 10 mg/kg.

Genomic DNA was isolated from the sorted cells so that the TCRbeta CDR3 region could be sequenced. TCRbeta CDR3 regions were sequenced using the immunoSEQ Assay. TCRdb obtained this table from immuneACCESS and retained in-frame rearrangements with V and J assigned. These tables miss some clones; where compared with another copy, unresolved V genes account for less than half of the shortfall, and the remainder is unexplained. This sample is represented by some 81,000 clones; around 90% of them were singletons. Clones ranked in the top ten supply roughly 6.3% of the sample. The investigation overall reported the following: The antigen specificity of the peripheral T cells that underwent clonal expansion was not determined. In partial responders in the 0.1-3.0 mg/kg groups, normalized peripheral clonal expansion was found to be among the lowest, especially among CD8+ T cells. Low levels of normalized T-cell clonal expansion were also seen in some patients who did not respond. After ivuxolimab, expanded clones were on average more numerous among CD8+ T cells than among CD4+ T cells. At doses of 0.1 to 3.0 mg/kg, clonal expansion of both CD4+ and CD8+ blood T cells was observed from baseline to week 6.

To note about this clone: Its antigen is still unknown. There are no base qualities to consult, and no much larger clone falls within one base.

The trial excluded patients who had a history of autoimmune disease or who were on systemic immunosuppression. Peripheral blood for TCR sequencing was collected from all dose cohorts at baseline, on cycle 4 day 1, and on cycle 7 day 1. The samples were taken from a phase I, first-in-human, multicenter, open-label dose-escalation trial of ivuxolimab. Adults with locally advanced or metastatic melanoma, renal cell carcinoma, hepatocellular carcinoma or head and neck squamous cell carcinoma were enrolled in the trial. Before TCR sequencing, CD4+ T cells and CD8+ T cells were sorted from peripheral blood as separate populations. Trimmed from V: 4 bases; trimmed from J: 3 bases; junction bases lacking a gene match: 9. From cysteine to phenylalanine, the CDR3 is 17 amino acids long. The retained sequence is limited to the CDR3, 51 bases, with the frame set at the first base. As encoded in the germline V gene, CDR1 is KGHSH while CDR2 is LQKENI.

The V gene is TRBV18 and the J gene is TRBJ2-2, with 9 bases in between that match TRBD1. Sequences were derived from CD4+ or CD8+ T cells sorted from blood, sampled in a trial of the OX40 agonist ivuxolimab. The TCR was taken from an adult with an advanced solid tumor such as melanoma, head and neck, liver or kidney cancer. The base sequence is TGTGCCAGCTCACAACTACCGACAGGGGGATACACCGGGGAGCTGTTTTTT. Its coded protein is CASSQLPTGGYTGELFF.